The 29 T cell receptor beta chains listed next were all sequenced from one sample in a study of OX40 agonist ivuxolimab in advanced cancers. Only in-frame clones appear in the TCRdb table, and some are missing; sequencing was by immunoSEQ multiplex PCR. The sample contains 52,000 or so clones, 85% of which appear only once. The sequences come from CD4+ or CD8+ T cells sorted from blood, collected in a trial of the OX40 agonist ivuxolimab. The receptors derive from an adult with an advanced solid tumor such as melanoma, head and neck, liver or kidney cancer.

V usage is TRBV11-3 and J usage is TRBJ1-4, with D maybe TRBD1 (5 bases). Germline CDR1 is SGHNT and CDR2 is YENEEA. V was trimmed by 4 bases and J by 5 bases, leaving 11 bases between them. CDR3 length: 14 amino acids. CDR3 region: CASSSNRDNEKLFF. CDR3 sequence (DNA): TGTGCCAGCAGCTCTAACCGGGACAATGAAAAACTGTTTTTT.

This chain's CDR3 is CASSLEARGLSGNTIYF. The CDR3 bases are TGTGCCAGCAGCTTAGAGGCCAGGGGGCTCTCTGGAAACACCATATATTTT. The chain carries TRBV7-6 and TRBJ1-3; TRBD1 agrees at 8 bases. J gave up 0 bases and V 1 base, and 5 bases lay outside the gene matches. Germline lookup yields CDR1 SGHVS and CDR2 FNYEAQ. This CDR3 has 17 amino acids.

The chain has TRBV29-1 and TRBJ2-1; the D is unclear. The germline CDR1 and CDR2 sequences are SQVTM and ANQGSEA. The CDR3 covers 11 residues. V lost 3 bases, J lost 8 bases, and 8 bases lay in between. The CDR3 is CSVEFSYEQFF. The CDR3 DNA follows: TGCAGCGTTGAGTTTAGCTATGAGCAGTTCTTC.

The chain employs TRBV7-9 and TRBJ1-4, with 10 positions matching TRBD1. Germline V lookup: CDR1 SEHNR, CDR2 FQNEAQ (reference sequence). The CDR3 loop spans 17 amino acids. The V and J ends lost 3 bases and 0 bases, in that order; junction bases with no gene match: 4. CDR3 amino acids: CASSFRQGAATNEKLFF. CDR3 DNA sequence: TGTGCCAGCAGCTTCCGACAGGGGGCGGCAACTAATGAAAAACTGTTTTTT.

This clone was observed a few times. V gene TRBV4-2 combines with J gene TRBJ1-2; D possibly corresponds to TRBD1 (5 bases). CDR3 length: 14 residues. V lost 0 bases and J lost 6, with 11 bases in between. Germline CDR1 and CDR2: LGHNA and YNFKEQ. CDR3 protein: CASSQDAGRDGYTF. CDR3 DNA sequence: TGTGCCAGCAGCCAAGATGCGGGCAGGGATGGCTACACCTTC.

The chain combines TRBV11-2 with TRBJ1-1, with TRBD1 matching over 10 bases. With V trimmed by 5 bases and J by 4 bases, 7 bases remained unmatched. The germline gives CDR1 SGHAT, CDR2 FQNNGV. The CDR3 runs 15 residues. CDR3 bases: TGTGCCAGCAGCGCGACAGGGGGCGGGAGCACTGAAGCTTTCTTT. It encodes CASSATGGGSTEAFF.

The CDR3 DNA reads TGCGCCAGCAGCCAAACCTGGGGACAGCTCCCACGGGGGGAGCAGTACTTC. It is translated as CASSQTWGQLPRGEQYF. The chain combines TRBV4-1 with TRBJ2-7; D is perhaps TRBD1 (7 bases). The CDR3 has 17 amino acids. The germline gives CDR1 MGHRA, CDR2 YSYEKL. The V end was cut by 2 bases, the J end by 7 bases, with 24 bases between.

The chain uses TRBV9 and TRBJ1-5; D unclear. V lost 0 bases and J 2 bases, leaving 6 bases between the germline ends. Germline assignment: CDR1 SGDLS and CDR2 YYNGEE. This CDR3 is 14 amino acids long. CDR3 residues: CASSVDAGNQPQHF. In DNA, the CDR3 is TGTGCCAGCAGCGTAGATGCGGGCAATCAGCCCCAGCATTTT.

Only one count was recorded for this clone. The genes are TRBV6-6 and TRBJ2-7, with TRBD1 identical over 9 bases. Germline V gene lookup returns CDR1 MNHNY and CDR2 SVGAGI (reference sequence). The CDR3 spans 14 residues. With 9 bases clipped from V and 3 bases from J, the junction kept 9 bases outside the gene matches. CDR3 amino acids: CASKPPGQGYEQYF. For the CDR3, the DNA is TGTGCCAGTAAGCCACCGGGACAGGGCTACGAGCAGTACTTC.

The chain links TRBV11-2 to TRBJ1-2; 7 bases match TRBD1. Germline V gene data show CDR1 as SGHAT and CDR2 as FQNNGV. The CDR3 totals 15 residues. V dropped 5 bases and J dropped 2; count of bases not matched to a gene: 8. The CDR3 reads CASSPSLDRNYGYTF. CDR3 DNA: TGTGCCAGCAGCCCATCCTTGGACAGGAACTATGGCTACACCTTC.

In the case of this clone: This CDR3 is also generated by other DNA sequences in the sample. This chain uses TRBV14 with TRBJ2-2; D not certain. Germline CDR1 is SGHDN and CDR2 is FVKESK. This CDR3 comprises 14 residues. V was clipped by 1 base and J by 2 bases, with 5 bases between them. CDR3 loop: CASSQVRNTGELFF. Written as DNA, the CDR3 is TGTGCCAGCAGCCAAGTTAGAAACACCGGGGAGCTGTTTTTT.

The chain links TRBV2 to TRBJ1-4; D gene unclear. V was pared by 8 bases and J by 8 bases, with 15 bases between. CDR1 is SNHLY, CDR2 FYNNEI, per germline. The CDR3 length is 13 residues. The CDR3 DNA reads TGTGCCAGCCATTCTACCAAGGCAGAAAAACTGTTTTTT. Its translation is CASHSTKAEKLFF. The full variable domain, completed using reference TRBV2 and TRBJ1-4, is EPEVTQTPSHQVTQMGQEVILRCVPISNHLYFYWYRQILGQKVEFLVSFYNNEISEKSEIFDDQFSVERPDGSNFTLKIRSTKLEDSAMYFCASHSTKAEKLFFGSGTQLSVL.

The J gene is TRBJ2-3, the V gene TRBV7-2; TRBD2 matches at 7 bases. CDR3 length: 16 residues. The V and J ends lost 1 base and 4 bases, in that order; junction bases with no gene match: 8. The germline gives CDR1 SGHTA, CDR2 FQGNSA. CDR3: CASSLVVGGYADTQYF. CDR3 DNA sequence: TGTGCCAGCAGCTTAGTGGTGGGGGGGTATGCAGATACGCAGTATTTT.

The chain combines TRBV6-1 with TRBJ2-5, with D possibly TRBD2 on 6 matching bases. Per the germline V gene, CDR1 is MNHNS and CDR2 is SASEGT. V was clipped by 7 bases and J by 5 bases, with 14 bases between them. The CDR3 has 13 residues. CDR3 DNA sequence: TGTGCCAGCAAATTTAGTGGGGGGGAGACCCAGTACTTC. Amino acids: CASKFSGGETQYF.

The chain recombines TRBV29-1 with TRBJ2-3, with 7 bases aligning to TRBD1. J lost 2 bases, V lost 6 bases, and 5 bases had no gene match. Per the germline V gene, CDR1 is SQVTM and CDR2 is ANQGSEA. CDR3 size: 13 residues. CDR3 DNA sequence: TGCAGCGTGACAGGGAAGTTCACAGATACGCAGTATTTT. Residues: CSVTGKFTDTQYF.

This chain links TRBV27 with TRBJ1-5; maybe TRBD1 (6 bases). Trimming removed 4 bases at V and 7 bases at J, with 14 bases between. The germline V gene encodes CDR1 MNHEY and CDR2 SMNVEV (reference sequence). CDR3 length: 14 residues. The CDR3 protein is CASSYNRVGQPQHF. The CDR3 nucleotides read TGTGCCAGCAGTTACAACAGGGTTGGGCAGCCCCAGCATTTT.

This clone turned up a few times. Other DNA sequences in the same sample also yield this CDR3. The CDR3 DNA reads TGTGCCAGCTCACCGCCTGCCGGAACTAACTATGGCTACACCTTC. Its translation: CASSPPAGTNYGYTF. The chain is built from TRBV18 and TRBJ1-2; D is undetermined. The ends were cut back, 3 bases at V and 0 bases at J, with 11 bases in the middle. This CDR3 has 15 amino acids. Germline values: CDR1 KGHSH, CDR2 LQKENI. Using reference TRBV18 and TRBJ1-2 for the parts outside the CDR3, the full variable domain is NAGVMQNPRHLVRRRGQEARLRCSPMKGHSHVYWYRQLPEEGLKFMVYLQKENIIDESGMPKERFSAEFPKEGPSILRIQQVVRGDSAAYFCASSPPAGTNYGYTFGSGTRLTVV.

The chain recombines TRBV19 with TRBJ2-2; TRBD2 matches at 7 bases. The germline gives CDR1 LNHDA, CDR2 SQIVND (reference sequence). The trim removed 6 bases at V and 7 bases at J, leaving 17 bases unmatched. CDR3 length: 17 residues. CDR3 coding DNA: TGTGCCAGTAGCCCACGGGGAGGGGCCACACATGTCGGGGAGCTGTTTTTT. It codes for CASSPRGGATHVGELFF.

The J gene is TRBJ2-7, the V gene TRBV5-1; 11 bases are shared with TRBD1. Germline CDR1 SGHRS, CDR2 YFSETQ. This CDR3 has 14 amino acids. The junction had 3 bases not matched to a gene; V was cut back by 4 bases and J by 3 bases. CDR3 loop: CASSAGTGGYEQYF. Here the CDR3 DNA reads TGCGCCAGCAGCGCCGGGACAGGGGGCTACGAGCAGTACTTC.

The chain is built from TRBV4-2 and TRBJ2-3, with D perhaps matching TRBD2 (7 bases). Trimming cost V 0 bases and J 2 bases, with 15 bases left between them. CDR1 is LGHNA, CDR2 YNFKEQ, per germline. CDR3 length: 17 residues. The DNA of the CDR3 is TGTGCCAGCAGCCAAGAGGGGAGGGGGGGTATCACAGATACGCAGTATTTT. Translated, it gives CASSQEGRGGITDTQYF.

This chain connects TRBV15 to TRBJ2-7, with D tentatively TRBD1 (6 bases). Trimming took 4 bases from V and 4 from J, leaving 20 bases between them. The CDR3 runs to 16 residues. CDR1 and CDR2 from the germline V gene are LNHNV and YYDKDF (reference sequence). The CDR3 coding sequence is TGTGCCACCAGCACCCTAACTCGGGACATCCTATACGAGCAGTACTTC. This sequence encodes CATSTLTRDILYEQYF.

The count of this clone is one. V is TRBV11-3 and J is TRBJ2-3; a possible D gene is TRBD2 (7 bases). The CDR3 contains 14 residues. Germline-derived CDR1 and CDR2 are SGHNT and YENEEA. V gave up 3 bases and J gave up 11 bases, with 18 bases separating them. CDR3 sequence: CASSFAGAPGVQYF. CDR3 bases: TGTGCCAGCAGCTTTGCGGGGGCCCCCGGGGTGCAGTATTTT.

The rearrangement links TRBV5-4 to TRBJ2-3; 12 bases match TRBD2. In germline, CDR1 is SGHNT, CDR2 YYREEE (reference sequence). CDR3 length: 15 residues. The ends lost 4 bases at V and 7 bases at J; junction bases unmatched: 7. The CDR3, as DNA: TGTGCCAGCAGCCTAAGGACTAGCGGGGTAAATACGCAGTATTTT. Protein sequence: CASSLRTSGVNTQYF.

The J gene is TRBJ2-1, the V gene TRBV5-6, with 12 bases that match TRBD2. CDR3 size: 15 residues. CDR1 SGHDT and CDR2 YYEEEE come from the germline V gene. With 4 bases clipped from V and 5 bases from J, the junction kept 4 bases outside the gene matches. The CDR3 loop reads CASSPGLAGNNEQFF. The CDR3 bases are TGTGCCAGCAGCCCGGGACTAGCGGGCAACAATGAGCAGTTCTTC.

The CDR3 sequence: CASSQVTGGEAFF. In DNA form, the CDR3 reads TGTGCCAGCAGCCAAGTGACAGGGGGTGAAGCTTTCTTT. The gene calls are TRBV7-9 and TRBJ1-1; 9 bases match TRBD1. This CDR3 is built from 13 residues. CDR1 is SEHNR and CDR2 is FQNEAQ in the germline V gene (reference sequence). Unmatched junction bases numbered 5, after V lost 5 bases and J lost 7 bases. Looking up the rest from reference TRBV7-9 and TRBJ1-1 gives the full variable domain: DTGVSQNPRHKITKRGQNVTFRCDPISEHNRLYWYRQTLGQGPEFLTYFQNEAQLEKSRLLSDRFSAERPKGSFSTLEIQRTEQGDSAMYLCASSQVTGGEAFFGQGTRLTVV.

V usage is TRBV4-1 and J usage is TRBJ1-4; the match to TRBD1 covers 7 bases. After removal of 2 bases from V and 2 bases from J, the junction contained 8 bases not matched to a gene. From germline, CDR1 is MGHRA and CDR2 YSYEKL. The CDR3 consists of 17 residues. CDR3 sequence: CASSQNPSTGTNEKLFF. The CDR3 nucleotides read TGCGCCAGCAGCCAAAACCCATCGACAGGGACTAATGAAAAACTGTTTTTT.

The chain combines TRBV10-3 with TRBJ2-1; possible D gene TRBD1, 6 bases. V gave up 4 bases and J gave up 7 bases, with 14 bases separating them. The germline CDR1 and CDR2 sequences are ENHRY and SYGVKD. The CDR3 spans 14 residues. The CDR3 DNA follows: TGTGCCATCAGTGGATCAACAGGGTTTAATGAGCAGTTCTTC. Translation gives CAISGSTGFNEQFF.

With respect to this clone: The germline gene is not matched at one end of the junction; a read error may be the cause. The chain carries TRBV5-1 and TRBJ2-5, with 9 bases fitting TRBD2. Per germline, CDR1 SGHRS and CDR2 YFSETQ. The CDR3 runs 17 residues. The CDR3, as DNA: TGCGCCAACAGCTGGGTGGCCTTTAGCGGGAGCGGTGAGACCCAGTACTTC. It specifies CANSWVAFSGSGETQYF.

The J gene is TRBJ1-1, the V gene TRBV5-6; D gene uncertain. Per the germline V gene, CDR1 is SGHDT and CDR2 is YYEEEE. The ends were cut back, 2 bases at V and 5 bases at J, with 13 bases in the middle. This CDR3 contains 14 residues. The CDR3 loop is CASSFGGPRTEAFF. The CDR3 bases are TGTGCCAGCAGCTTTGGTGGGCCGAGGACTGAAGCTTTCTTT.